This T cell receptor (beta chain) was sequenced during a study of blood T cell repertoires in COVID-19. Data came from immunoSEQ multiplex PCR; TCRdb stores just in-frame clones and leaves some out. The sample includes hundreds of thousands of clones, 85% of them seen just once. This clone was counted between two and nine times. Sequencing was carried out using peripheral blood. The clonotype originates from a woman in her 50s with active or convalescent COVID-19.

The CDR3 is CASTTLRGLGYTF. In DNA form, the CDR3 reads TGTGCCAGTACCACCCTCCGAGGTCTGGGCTACACCTTC. The V and J genes are TRBV19 and TRBJ1-2; no definite D call. Trimming took 7 bases from V and 8 from J, leaving 17 bases between them. This CDR3 is built from 13 residues. Germline V gives CDR1 LNHDA, CDR2 SQIVND (reference sequence).